A single T cell receptor beta chain is shown here with its context. The CDR3 covers 13 residues. V lost 3 bases and J 4 bases, leaving 7 bases between the germline ends. CDR1 is LNHDA, CDR2 SQIVND, per germline (reference sequence). The entry originates in a study of T cells in narcolepsy. Profiling relied on immunoSEQ multiplex PCR, and the TCRdb table lists in-frame clones only, not all of them. The sample includes around 26,000 clones, 84% of them seen just once. The rearrangement uses TRBV19 and TRBJ1-5; D ambiguous. The sequence derives from a human donor with narcolepsy. Sequencing input: CD45RA- memory CD4+ T cells from PBMCs. The CDR3 nucleotides are TGTGCCAGTAGTATGGAGTGGAATCAGCCCCAGCATTTT. It translates to CASSMEWNQPQHF.